These T cell receptor beta chains were read from a single sample in a study of T cells in Graves' hyperthyroidism and ophthalmopathy. TCRdb re-analysed the multiplex PCR reads in MiXCR, keeping a single row per CDR3 protein. The profile shows a few hundred thousand distinct CDR3 sequences, 15% to 19% of them singletons. The sequenced material came from blood. The receptors come from a woman aged 30 to 39 with Graves' hyperthyroidism. Each CDR3 is given with its conserved first and last residue. The order of the fields is clone size, D gene, V gene, J gene, CDR3 DNA, CDR3 protein. D genes are given only for firm matches. A clone size is listed for some rows: how often the clone was seen (once, few, many), or a class if it is expanded.

>.|TRBD2|TRBV19|TRBJ2-1
TGTGCCAGTAGCCGCAGGAGACTAGCGGGAGAGAGAATGACTTACAATGAGCAGTTCTTC
CASSRRRLAGERMTYNEQFF
>few|.|TRBV6-1|TRBJ1-1
TGTGCCGGCACATCTGGATCGTGGGACACTGAAGCTTTCTTT
CAGTSGSWDTEAFF
>few|.|TRBV5-1|TRBJ2-3
TGCGCCAGCAGCTTAGACGGGGGAGGCACAGATACGCAGTATTTT
CASSLDGGGTDTQYF
>many|.|TRBV2|TRBJ1-1
TGTGCCAGCAGTGAAAACAACATGAACACTGAAGCTTTCTTT
CASSENNMNTEAFF
>few|.|TRBV29-1|TRBJ1-4
TGCAGCGTTGCCGATAATCTCGGGACAAGAAATGAAAGACTGTTTTTT
CSVADNLGTRNERLFF
>many|.|TRBV7-9|TRBJ2-7
TGTGCCAGCAGTTTTAACAGGGCTCCGGATGAGCAGTACTTC
CASSFNRAPDEQYF
>.|.|TRBV10-3|TRBJ1-6
TGTGCCATCAGTGAGAGGACCACTAATTCACCCCTCCACTTT
CAISERTTNSPLHF
>many|TRBD2|TRBV20-1|TRBJ2-2
TGCAGTGCTAGCGCCCTAGCGGGAGGGAGGAGCACCGGGGAGCTGTTTTTT
CSASALAGGRSTGELFF
>many|.|TRBV12-3/TRBV12-4|TRBJ2-3
TGTGCCAGCAGTCCCTTCAGGAGGATAGCGGATGTGTCAGATACGCAGTATTTT
CASSPFRRIADVSDTQYF
>.|.|TRBV19|TRBJ1-1
TGTGCCAGTAGGGCCCGACAAGCGAGTATGAACACTGAAGCTCTCTTT
CASRARQASMNTEALF
>.|.|TRBV24-1|TRBJ2-1
TGTGCCACCAGTGACGGGAGTGGCAATGAGCAGTTCTTC
CATSDGSGNEQFF
>many|TRBD2|TRBV20-1|TRBJ2-3
TGCAGTGCTCGGACTAGCGAACGCACAGATACGCAGTATTTT
CSARTSERTDTQYF
>.|TRBD2|TRBV24-1|TRBJ2-1
TGTGCCACCAGTGATTCCCGAGCGGGACTAGCGGGAGGGATCTACAATGAGCAGTTCTTC
CATSDSRAGLAGGIYNEQFF
>once|.|TRBV7-2|TRBJ1-4
TGTGCTAGTGCCCGGGGGGCAAATGAAAAACTGTTTTTT
CASARGANEKLFF
>few|.|TRBV25-1|TRBJ2-3
TGTGCCAGCATCGAACAAGGTACAGATACGCAGTATTTT
CASIEQGTDTQYF
>few|TRBD1|TRBV18|TRBJ2-3
TGTGCCAGCTCCCCGGCGACAGGGGATTTGGCAGATACGCAGTATTTT
CASSPATGDLADTQYF
>many|.|TRBV27|TRBJ2-1
TGTGCCAGCAGTTATCGTGGCTACAATGAGCAGTTCTTC
CASSYRGYNEQFF
>few|.|TRBV19|TRBJ2-1
TGTGCCAGTAGTTCCCATTCTCGAGTAAGGGGCGATGAGCAGTTCTTC
CASSSHSRVRGDEQFF
>many|.|TRBV11-2|TRBJ2-3
TGTGCCAGCAGCTTAACTTTTGCTGGGGATACGCAGTATTTT
CASSLTFAGDTQYF
>.|TRBD1|TRBV7-2|TRBJ1-1
TGTGCCAGCAGCTCCCCCCCCGGGACAGCGTTGAACACTGAAGCTTTCTTT
CASSSPPGTALNTEAFF
>few|.|TRBV6-1|TRBJ1-1
TGTGCCAGCAGTGGGGACTTCTGGACTGAAGCTTTCTTT
CASSGDFWTEAFF
>.|TRBD2|TRBV18|TRBJ2-2
TGTGCCAGCTCACCACGGGGAGGAGCGGCGGGGGCGAACACCGGGGAGCTGTTTTTT
CASSPRGGAAGANTGELFF
>.|.|TRBV6-1|TRBJ2-4
TGTGCCAGCAGGCCTACTAGGGCAGCCAAAAACATTCAGTACTTC
CASRPTRAAKNIQYF
>many|TRBD1|TRBV6-8|TRBJ2-7
TGTGCCAGCAGTGCCCGGACAGGGAGGAGCCACGAGCAGTACTTC
CASSARTGRSHEQYF
>.|TRBD1|TRBV16|TRBJ2-7
TGTGCCAGCAGCCAATTCCCAGGGGGCTCTGACGAGCAGTACTTC
CASSQFPGGSDEQYF
>few|.|TRBV5-6|TRBJ2-7
TGTGCCAGCACCGCGGCGGGGTTCTCCTACGAGCAGCACTTC
CASTAAGFSYEQHF
>many|.|TRBV27|TRBJ2-2
TGTGCCAGCAGTTCCCACGTGCGGACCGGGGAGCTGTTTTTT
CASSSHVRTGELFF
>many|TRBD1|TRBV6-1|TRBJ1-5
TGTGCCAGCAGCCCAACGGGAGGTATGGGGACAGGGGGCAATCAGCCCCAGCATTTT
CASSPTGGMGTGGNQPQHF
>.|TRBD2|TRBV2|TRBJ2-7
TGTGCCAGCAGTGCACACCTAGCGGAAGTATACGAGCAGTACTTC
CASSAHLAEVYEQYF
>.|.|TRBV5-1|TRBJ1-1
TGCGCCAGCAGCTTGTTGGGGGGGGCAAAGGGGAACACTGAAGCTTTCTTT
CASSLLGGAKGNTEAFF
>.|.|TRBV12-3/TRBV12-4|TRBJ2-2
TGTGCCAGCAGTTTCGTCTATCTGAACACCGGGGAGCTGTTTTTT
CASSFVYLNTGELFF
>many|.|TRBV5-1|TRBJ2-6
TGCGCCAGCAGCCCGGACACCTCTGGGGCCAACGTCCTGACTTTC
CASSPDTSGANVLTF
>once|.|TRBV24-1|TRBJ2-3
TGTGCCACCAGTGACAGGACTACGGATACGCAGTATTTT
CATSDRTTDTQYF
>many|.|TRBV27|TRBJ2-6
TGTGCCAGCGTTGGGCGGAAACCTTCTAGCTCTGGGGCCAACGTCCTGACTTTC
CASVGRKPSSSGANVLTF
>.|.|TRBV5-6|TRBJ2-2
TGTGCCAGCAGCCAAGGAGTAGCGAACACCGGGGAGCTGTTTTTT
CASSQGVANTGELFF
>few|.|TRBV10-3|TRBJ1-1
TGTGCCGCGGGTTCATCAAATGGTACTGAAGCTTTCTTT
CAAGSSNGTEAFF
>few|.|TRBV9|TRBJ1-2
TGTGCCAGCAGCGTGGACAACGCCTTAAACTATGGCTACACCTTC
CASSVDNALNYGYTF
>many|TRBD1|TRBV20-1|TRBJ2-7
TGCAGTGCTAGAGATGTTGGGACAGGGGGTTACTACGAGCAGTACTTC
CSARDVGTGGYYEQYF
>.|.|TRBV20-1|TRBJ2-7
TGCAGTGCTCTAGCGCTGAGCTCCTACGAGCAGTACTTC
CSALALSSYEQYF
>many|.|TRBV28|TRBJ2-1
TGTGCCAGCAGTTTGGACCAGTACAATGAGCAGTTCTTC
CASSLDQYNEQFF
>many|TRBD1|TRBV5-1|TRBJ2-7
TGCGCCAGCAGCGTGACAGGGTTCGAGCAGTACTTC
CASSVTGFEQYF
>many|.|TRBV2|TRBJ2-7
TGTGCCAGCAGTGTCGGGGGGCACGAGCAGTACTTC
CASSVGGHEQYF
>.|.|TRBV19|TRBJ1-1
TGTGCCAGTAGTATTGTCAGGGGCTCTGAAGCTTTCTTT
CASSIVRGSEAFF
>many|.|TRBV14|TRBJ2-7
TGTGCCAGCAGCCAAGATTGGGGCGAGCAGTACTTC
CASSQDWGEQYF
>many|TRBD1|TRBV28|TRBJ2-1
TGTGCCAGCAGTTTACCGGGACAGGGTCAGCAGTTCTTC
CASSLPGQGQQFF
>many|TRBD2|TRBV6-6|TRBJ2-7
TGTGCCAGCAGTTACCGGCTTCCCGGGAGGCCCGATTCGGGTTACGAGCAGTACTTC
CASSYRLPGRPDSGYEQYF
>.|TRBD2|TRBV6-1|TRBJ2-3
TGTGCCAGCAGGCGGACTAGCGGGAGTTCAGATACGCAGTATTTT
CASRRTSGSSDTQYF
>many|TRBD2|TRBV30|TRBJ2-1
TGTGCCTGGAGTCCGACTAGCGGGAGGGCTAACCACAATGAGCAGTTCTTC
CAWSPTSGRANHNEQFF
>many|.|TRBV6-1|TRBJ2-1
TGTGCCAGCAGGCGGGGTCCCGGCTCCTACAATGAGCAGTTCTTC
CASRRGPGSYNEQFF
>few|TRBD2|TRBV4-1|TRBJ2-1
TGCGCCAGCAGCGGCCAGCGGGGGCAGGGCTACAATGAGCAGTTCTTC
CASSGQRGQGYNEQFF